The 10 T cell receptor beta chains listed next were all sequenced from one sample in a study of shared clonotypes between healthy human individuals. Method: immunoSEQ multiplex PCR; TCRdb's copy keeps in-frame clones and lacks some. The sample carries roughly 320,000 clones, more than 75% recorded once. Sequencing input: memory CD8+ T cells sorted from blood. This sample's subset: CD45RO+ cells pooled with CCR7-negative TemRA cells. These receptors originate from a man aged 18 to 35 in good health.

This clone was counted once. The J gene is TRBJ2-7, the V gene TRBV11-2; weak D call: TRBD2 (5 bases). Germline loops: CDR1 SGHAT, CDR2 FQNNGV. The CDR3 has 15 residues. Trimming took 3 bases from V and 2 from J, leaving 14 bases between them. The chain's CDR3 is CASSFSRGFAYEQYF. The CDR3 DNA reads as TGTGCCAGCAGCTTCTCTAGAGGGTTCGCCTACGAGCAGTACTTC.

This clone has more than one count but fewer than ten. The chain combines TRBV2 with TRBJ2-3, with 7 bases matching TRBD1. The CDR3 totals 17 residues. V trimming: 5 bases; J trimming: 3 bases; junction bases outside the gene matches: 14. Per the germline V gene, CDR1 is SNHLY and CDR2 is FYNNEI. This CDR3 reads CASSTPDRPSATDTQYF. CDR3 coding DNA: TGTGCCAGCAGTACCCCGGACAGGCCCTCCGCGACAGATACGCAGTATTTT.

The gene calls are TRBV2 and TRBJ2-1, with unresolved D. CDR3 length equals 16 residues. V was pared by 1 base and J by 4 bases, with 14 bases between. Per germline, CDR1 SNHLY and CDR2 FYNNEI. The CDR3 DNA follows: TGTGCCAGCAGTGAAGGGTCCCCCCCTACTTACAATGAGCAGTTCTTC. It specifies CASSEGSPPTYNEQFF.

V is TRBV28 and J is TRBJ2-5; D assignment may be TRBD1 or TRBD2 (6 bases each). CDR3 length: 12 amino acids. Looked up from germline, CDR1 is MDHEN and CDR2 is SYDVKM. V lost 8 bases to trimming and J lost 4 bases, with 11 bases between them. The CDR3 nucleotides read TGTGCCAGCCGGGGGCCCCGAGAGACCCAGTACTTC. Its translation: CASRGPRETQYF. Filled out from reference TRBV28 and TRBJ2-5, the complete variable domain reads DVKVTQSSRYLVKRTGEKVFLECVQDMDHENMFWYRQDPGLGLRLIYFSYDVKMKEKGDIPEGYSVSREKKERFSLILESASTNQTSMYLCASRGPRETQYFGPGTRLLVL.

A note on this clone: A much more abundant neighbour one base away suggests this may be a read error. The chain carries TRBV5-4 and TRBJ2-7; TRBD1 might be the D (5 bases). Trimming removed 2 bases at V and 3 bases at J, with 6 bases between. Germline values: CDR1 SGHNT, CDR2 YYREEE (reference sequence). The CDR3 contains 12 residues. CDR3 amino acids: CASSLGVYEQYF. The CDR3 DNA follows: TGTGCCAGCAGCTTAGGGGTCTACGAGCAGTACTTC.

The rearrangement joins TRBV5-8 to TRBJ2-3; D is undetermined. CDR1 and CDR2 (germline): SGHTS, YDEGEE. This CDR3 comprises 11 residues. Trimming pared 6 bases from V and 4 bases from J, leaving 6 bases between. For the CDR3, the DNA is TGTGCCAGCACTCTTCCAGATACGCAGTATTTT. Translation gives CASTLPDTQYF.

The chain links TRBV19 to TRBJ2-7; D tentatively reads TRBD1 or TRBD2 (5 bases each). This CDR3 spans 15 amino acids. Germline V gives CDR1 LNHDA, CDR2 SQIVND (reference sequence). Trimming stripped 6 bases from V and 0 bases from J, with 15 bases between. The chain's CDR3 is CASRGVRDGSYEQYF. DNA of the CDR3: TGTGCCAGTAGGGGTGTTCGGGACGGCTCCTACGAGCAGTACTTC.

V is TRBV7-2 and J is TRBJ2-7, with D perhaps TRBD1 or TRBD2 (5 bases each). V lost 4 bases and J 0 bases, leaving 10 bases between the germline ends. This CDR3 comprises 14 residues. CDR1 and CDR2 from the germline V gene are SGHTA and FQGNSA. CDR3 in DNA: TGTGCCAGCAGCTCCCGGGACGGCTCCTACGAGCAGTACTTC. Its translation is CASSSRDGSYEQYF. The full variable domain, in which reference TRBV7-2 and TRBJ2-7 provide the parts outside the CDR3, is GAGVSQSPSNKVTEKGKDVELRCDPISGHTALYWYRQSLGQGLEFLIYFQGNSAPDKSGLPSDRFSAERTGGSVSTLTIQRTQQEDSAVYLCASSSRDGSYEQYFGPGTRLTVT.

The chain joins TRBV29-1 to TRBJ1-2; D perhaps matches TRBD1 (5 bases). The V end was cut by 4 bases, the J end by 8 bases, with 14 bases between. The CDR3 spans 12 residues. Germline CDR1 and CDR2: SQVTM and ANQGSEA. This CDR3 reads CSVVVQGWGYTF. CDR3 in DNA: TGCAGCGTTGTAGTCCAGGGATGGGGCTACACCTTC.

In nucleotides, the CDR3 is TGTGCCAGCAGTTTCTGGGACAGGGATGATTCACCCCTCCACTTT. It encodes CASSFWDRDDSPLHF. The V and J genes are TRBV27 and TRBJ1-6; 9 bases line up with TRBD1. Germline trimming cut 3 bases from V and 8 bases from J; bases unmatched to any gene: 5. CDR3 length: 15 amino acids. The germline CDR1 and CDR2 sequences are MNHEY and SMNVEV (reference sequence).